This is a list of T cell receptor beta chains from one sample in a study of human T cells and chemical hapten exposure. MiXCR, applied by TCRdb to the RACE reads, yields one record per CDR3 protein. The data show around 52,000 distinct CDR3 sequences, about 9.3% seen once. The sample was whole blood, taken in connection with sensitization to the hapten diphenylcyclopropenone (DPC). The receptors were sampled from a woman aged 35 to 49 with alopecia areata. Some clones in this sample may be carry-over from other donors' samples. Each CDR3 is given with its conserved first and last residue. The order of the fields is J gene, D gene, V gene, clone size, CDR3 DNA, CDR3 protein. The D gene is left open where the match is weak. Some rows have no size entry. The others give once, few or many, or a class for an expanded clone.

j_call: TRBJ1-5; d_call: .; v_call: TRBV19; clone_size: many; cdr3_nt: TGTGCCAGTAGTATAACCAGGGCGGGCAATCAGCCCCAGCATTTT; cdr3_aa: CASSITRAGNQPQHF
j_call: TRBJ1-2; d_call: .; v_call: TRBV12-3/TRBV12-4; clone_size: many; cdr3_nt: TGTGCCAGCAGTTTAATCGGGAGTTTATATGGCTACACCTTC; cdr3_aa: CASSLIGSLYGYTF
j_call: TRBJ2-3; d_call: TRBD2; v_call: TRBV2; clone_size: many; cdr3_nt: TGTGCCAGCAGTGAACGGCCGGGGGGAACAGATACGCAGTATTTT; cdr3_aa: CASSERPGGTDTQYF
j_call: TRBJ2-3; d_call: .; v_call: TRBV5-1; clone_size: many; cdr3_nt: TGCGCCAGCAGCTCTGAACCCGGGATCCCAGATACGCAGTATTTT; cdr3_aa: CASSSEPGIPDTQYF
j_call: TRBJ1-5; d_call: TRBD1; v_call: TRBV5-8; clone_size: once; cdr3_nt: TGTGCCAGCAGCTTATGGCAGGGGGCAAAACCCCAGCATTTT; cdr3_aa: CASSLWQGAKPQHF
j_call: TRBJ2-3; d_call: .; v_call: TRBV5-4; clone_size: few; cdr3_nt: TGTGCCAGCAGCACGACCAGGGATACGCAGTATTTT; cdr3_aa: CASSTTRDTQYF
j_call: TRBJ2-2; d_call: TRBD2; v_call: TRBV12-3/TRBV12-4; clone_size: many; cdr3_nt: TGTGCCAGCATCCTAGCGGGGGGGCTTTACACCGGGGAGCTGTTTTTT; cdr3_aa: CASILAGGLYTGELFF
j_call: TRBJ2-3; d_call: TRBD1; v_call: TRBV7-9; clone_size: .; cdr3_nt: TGTGCCAGCAGCCCGGACAGGACTGGAACAGATACGCAGTATTTT; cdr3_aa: CASSPDRTGTDTQYF
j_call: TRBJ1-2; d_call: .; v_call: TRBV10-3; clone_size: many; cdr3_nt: TGTGCCATCAGTGATATTTCCCGGGCCGGTTATGGCTACACCTTC; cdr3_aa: CAISDISRAGYGYTF
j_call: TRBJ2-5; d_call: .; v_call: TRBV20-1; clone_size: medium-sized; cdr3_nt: TGCAGTCCACAATACCAAGAGACCCAGTACTTC; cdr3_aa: CSPQYQETQYF
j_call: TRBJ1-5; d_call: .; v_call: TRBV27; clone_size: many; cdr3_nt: TGTGCCAGCAGCGCAGGCAATCAGCCCCAGCATTTT; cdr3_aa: CASSAGNQPQHF
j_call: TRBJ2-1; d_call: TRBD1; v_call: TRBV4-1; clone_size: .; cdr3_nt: TGCGCCAGCAGCCAAGAGGGGCGGACAGGGACCTACAATGAGCAGTTCTTC; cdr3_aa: CASSQEGRTGTYNEQFF
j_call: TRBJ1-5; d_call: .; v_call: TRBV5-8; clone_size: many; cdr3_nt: TGTGCCAGCAGCTTTGGGGGTGATCAGCCCCAGCATTTT; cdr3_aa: CASSFGGDQPQHF
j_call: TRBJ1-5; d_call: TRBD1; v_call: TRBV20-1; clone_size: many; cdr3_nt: TGCAGTGTTACACCCGGGACAGGGAATCAGCCCCAGCATTTT; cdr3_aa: CSVTPGTGNQPQHF
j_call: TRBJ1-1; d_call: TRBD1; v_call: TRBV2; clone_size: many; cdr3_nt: TGTGCCAGCAGTGAAGCGGACAGGTCACCGGCTGAAGCTTTCTTT; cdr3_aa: CASSEADRSPAEAFF
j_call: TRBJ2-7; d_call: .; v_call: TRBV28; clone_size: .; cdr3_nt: TGTGCCAGCAGTGTACTACAGGGTACCGAGCAGTACTTC; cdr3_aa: CASSVLQGTEQYF
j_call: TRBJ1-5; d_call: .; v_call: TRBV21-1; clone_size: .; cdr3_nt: TGTGCCAGCCTAGCGCGCCGAGCACATCAGCCCCAGCATTTT; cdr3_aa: CASLARRAHQPQHF
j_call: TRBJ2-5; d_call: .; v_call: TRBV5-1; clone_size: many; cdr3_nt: TGCGCCAGCAGCCTTTGGACAGTCCTACAAGAGACCCAGTACTTC; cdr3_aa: CASSLWTVLQETQYF
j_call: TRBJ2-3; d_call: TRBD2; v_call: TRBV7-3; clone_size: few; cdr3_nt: TGTGCCAGCAGCTTACTTACTAGCGTCCCCCACACAGATACGCAGTATTTT; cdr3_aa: CASSLLTSVPHTDTQYF
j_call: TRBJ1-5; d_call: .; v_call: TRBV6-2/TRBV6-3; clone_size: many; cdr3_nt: TGTGCCACCACAGACGCCGGGACTACTTCAGCCCAGCATTTT; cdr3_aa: CATTDAGTTSAQHF
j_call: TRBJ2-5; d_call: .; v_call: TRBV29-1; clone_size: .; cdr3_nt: TGCAGCGGGCAGCGAACCTCGGGGGCAGAGACCCAGTACTTC; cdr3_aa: CSGQRTSGAETQYF
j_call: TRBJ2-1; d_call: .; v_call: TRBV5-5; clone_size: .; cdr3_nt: TGTGCCAGCAGCTTGGCCTCCTCCGAGGAGCAGTTCTTC; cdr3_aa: CASSLASSEEQFF
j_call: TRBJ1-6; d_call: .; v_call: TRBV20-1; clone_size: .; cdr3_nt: TGCAGTGCTAGTGGGGGATTACCCCTCCACTTT; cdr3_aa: CSASGGLPLHF
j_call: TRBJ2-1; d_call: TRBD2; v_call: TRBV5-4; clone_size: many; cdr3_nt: TGTGCCAGCAGCTTGGGCGGGGGGGCCCTCAATGAGCAGTTCTTC; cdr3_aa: CASSLGGGALNEQFF
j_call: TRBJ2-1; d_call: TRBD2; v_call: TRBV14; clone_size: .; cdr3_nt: TGTGCCAGCAGCCAGGGAGGACTAGCGGGGGCCCTCGAGCAGTTCTTC; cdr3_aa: CASSQGGLAGALEQFF
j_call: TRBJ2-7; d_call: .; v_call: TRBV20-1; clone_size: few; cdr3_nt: TGCAGTGCTCTGCGGCCGACTGACGAGCAGTACTTC; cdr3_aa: CSALRPTDEQYF
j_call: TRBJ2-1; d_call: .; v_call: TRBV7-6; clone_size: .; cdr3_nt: TGTGCCAGCAGCTCGGGGGAGGGGGTTGAGCAGTTCTTC; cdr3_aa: CASSSGEGVEQFF